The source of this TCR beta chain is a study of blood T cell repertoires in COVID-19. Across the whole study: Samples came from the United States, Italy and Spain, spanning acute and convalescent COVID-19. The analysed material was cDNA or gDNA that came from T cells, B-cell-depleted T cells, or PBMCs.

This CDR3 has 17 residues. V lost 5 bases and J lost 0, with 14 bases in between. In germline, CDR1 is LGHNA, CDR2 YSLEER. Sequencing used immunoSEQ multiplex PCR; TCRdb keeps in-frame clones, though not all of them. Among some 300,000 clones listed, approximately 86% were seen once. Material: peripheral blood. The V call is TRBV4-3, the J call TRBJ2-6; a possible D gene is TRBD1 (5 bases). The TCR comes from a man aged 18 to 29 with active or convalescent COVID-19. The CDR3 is CASSDSATLSGANVLTF. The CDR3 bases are TGCGCCAGCAGCGACAGTGCCACACTCTCTGGGGCCAACGTCCTGACTTTC.